These 28 T cell receptor beta chains share one sample of origin, sequenced in a study of T cell responses to AZD1222 COVID-19 vaccine. Using immunoSEQ multiplex PCR, the repertoire was profiled, and TCRdb retains in-frame clones only, with some absent. This table holds roughly 120,000 clones, roughly 84% found once. The specimen comprised peripheral blood, sampled on day 0 of AZD1222 vaccination. The source is an adult in good health.

Remarks on this clone: One base away lies a much larger clone, so this may be a sequencing read error. This chain joins TRBV3-1 (or the pseudogene TRBV3-2) and TRBJ2-7; the D gene is possibly TRBD2 (7 bases). V gave up 1 base and J gave up 0 bases, with 13 bases separating them. Germline loops: CDR1 LGHDT, CDR2 YNNKEL (reference sequence). The CDR3 is 16 residues long. CDR3 nucleotide sequence: TGTGCCAGCAGCCAAGGAGGGGGGGGGCTCTCCTACGAGCAGTACTTC. Protein: CASSQGGGGLSYEQYF.

The chain is built from TRBV19 and TRBJ2-3, with a tentative D call TRBD2 (6 bases). This CDR3 has 13 amino acids. Germline V CDR1 and CDR2: LNHDA, SQIVND (reference sequence). Trimming removed 9 bases at V and 1 base at J, with 11 bases between. The CDR3 region has the DNA TGTGCCAGCAGGACGGGAGGCACAGATACGCAGTATTTT. Translated, it gives CASRTGGTDTQYF.

The chain uses TRBV6-2 or TRBV6-3 and TRBJ2-7; D remains ambiguous. Per the germline V gene, CDR1 is MNHEY and CDR2 is SVGEGT. V was pared by 6 bases and J by 9 bases, with 21 bases between. CDR3 length: 14 amino acids. The CDR3 loop reads CASSSYPDLKGQYF. The CDR3 nucleotides read TGTGCCAGCAGCAGTTACCCGGACCTTAAGGGGCAGTACTTC.

The rearrangement joins TRBV9 to TRBJ2-7; 9 nucleotides line up with TRBD1. With 4 bases clipped from V and 2 bases from J, the junction kept 7 bases outside the gene matches. Germline CDR1 is SGDLS and CDR2 is YYNGEE. This CDR3 spans 15 amino acids. The CDR3 nucleotides are TGTGCCAGCAGCATGGAGGGGACAGGGACCTACGAGCAGTACTTC. Protein product: CASSMEGTGTYEQYF.

The chain recombines TRBV27 with TRBJ1-2, with 9 bases that match TRBD1. This CDR3 is built from 16 residues. J was trimmed by 8 bases and V by 3 bases; bases with no gene match: 13. CDR1 and CDR2 from the germline V gene are MNHEY and SMNVEV (reference sequence). CDR3 residues: CASSFSLTGGTGGYTF. The CDR3 DNA follows: TGTGCCAGCAGTTTCTCCCTCACAGGGGGCACGGGAGGCTACACCTTC.

V gene TRBV6-5 combines with J gene TRBJ1-2; tentatively, D is TRBD1 (5 bases). The CDR3 sequence is 14 residues long. With 6 bases removed from V and 4 bases from J, the gap between germline ends came to 15 bases. The germline V gene has CDR1 MNHEY and CDR2 SVGAGI. In nucleotides, the CDR3 is TGTGCCAGCAGCCTAGACAGATTCGGCTATGGCTACACCTTC. Translation: CASSLDRFGYGYTF.

This chain joins TRBV5-4 and TRBJ2-1; TRBD2 aligns across 8 bases. The CDR3 consists of 16 residues. The ends lost 3 bases at V and 4 bases at J; junction bases unmatched: 9. Per the germline V gene, CDR1 is SGHNT and CDR2 is YYREEE (reference sequence). CDR3 DNA sequence: TGTGCCAGCAGCTCCTCGGGGAGCGGGGGTTACAATGAGCAGTTCTTC. Protein product: CASSSSGSGGYNEQFF. The variable domain in full, completed from reference TRBV5-4 and TRBJ2-1, reads ETGVTQSPTHLIKTRGQQVTLRCSSQSGHNTVSWYQQALGQGPQFIFQYYREEENGRGNFPPRFSGLQFPNYSSELNVNALELDDSALYLCASSSSGSGGYNEQFFGPGTRLTVL.

The chain couples TRBV19 to TRBJ1-2, with D perhaps matching TRBD1 (6 bases). Germline V gives CDR1 LNHDA, CDR2 SQIVND (reference sequence). This CDR3 region has 14 residues. Trimming took off 6 bases at V and 5 bases at J, with 16 bases between the two ends. The CDR3 reads CASRKDSRGYGYTF. As DNA, the CDR3 is TGTGCCAGTAGGAAGGACAGCCGCGGTTATGGCTACACCTTC.

The gene calls are TRBV12-3 or TRBV12-4 and TRBJ1-1; D ambiguous. The CDR3 is made up of 13 amino acids. Trimming removed 3 bases at V and 4 bases at J, with 9 bases between. Written as DNA, the CDR3 is TGTGCCAGCAGTTTCGCGGAGTCCACTGAAGCTTTCTTT. Protein product: CASSFAESTEAFF.

In its sample, this clone was seen once. The gene calls are TRBV6-1 and TRBJ2-7; no clear D gene. V was trimmed by 1 base and J by 2 bases, leaving 9 bases between them. Germline V CDR1 and CDR2: MNHNS, SASEGT. The CDR3 is 14 amino acids. CDR3 DNA: TGTGCCAGCAGTGAAGTTGATAGGGCCTACGAGCAGTACTTC. Translated: CASSEVDRAYEQYF.

This chain joins TRBV7-9 and TRBJ2-1; D is perhaps TRBD1 (6 bases). The germline CDR1 and CDR2 sequences are SEHNR and FQNEAQ (reference sequence). Trimming stripped 7 bases from V and 3 bases from J, with 13 bases between. The CDR3 has 14 amino acids. As DNA, the CDR3 is TGTGCCAGCACGAGGACAGTAGGCTACAATGAGCAGTTCTTC. It encodes CASTRTVGYNEQFF.

V usage is TRBV5-1 and J usage is TRBJ2-1; either TRBD1 or TRBD2 may fit D (5 bases each). Trimming shortened V by 0 bases and J by 1 base, and 5 bases separated the two germline ends. Germline CDR1 and CDR2: SGHRS and YFSETQ. This CDR3 spans 14 amino acids. CDR3 in amino acids: CASSLGGSYNEQFF. As DNA, the CDR3 is TGCGCCAGCAGCTTGGGGGGGTCCTACAATGAGCAGTTCTTC.

This clone has just a few counts. The rearrangement uses TRBV5-1 and TRBJ2-1; D gene uncertain. Trimming left V 0 bases short and J 0 bases short, with 7 bases between. The CDR3 consists of 15 residues. The germline V gene encodes CDR1 SGHRS and CDR2 YFSETQ. CDR3 sequence: CASSLDNRSYNEQFF. In DNA, the CDR3 is TGCGCCAGCAGCTTGGACAACCGCTCCTACAATGAGCAGTTCTTC.

A word on this clone: Other DNA sequences in the same sample also yield this CDR3. The V and J genes are TRBV4-1 and TRBJ2-7, with 7 bases lining up with TRBD1. Germline CDR1 is MGHRA and CDR2 is YSYEKL. The CDR3 has 15 residues. Trimming cost V 1 base and J 2 bases; bases outside gene matches: 5. In DNA form, the CDR3 reads TGCGCCAGCAGCCAAGTGGGGCAGGGGGCCTACGAGCAGTACTTC. It translates to CASSQVGQGAYEQYF.

This clone occurred a few times. The V call is TRBV4-1, the J call TRBJ2-7, with 12 bases identical to TRBD2. CDR3 length: 15 amino acids. V shed 5 bases and J 1 base; nucleotides not matched to a gene: 3. Germline CDR1 and CDR2: MGHRA and YSYEKL. The CDR3 DNA sequence: TGCGCCAGCAGCGAAACTAGCGGGGGGTCCTACGAGCAGTACTTC. Translation gives CASSETSGGSYEQYF.

The chain joins TRBV5-1 to TRBJ2-7; perhaps D is TRBD1 or TRBD2 (5 bases each). The length of the CDR3 is 17 residues. The V gene's germline CDR1 is SGHRS and CDR2 YFSETQ. Trimming cost V 4 bases and J 0 bases, with 20 bases left between them. The CDR3 DNA reads as TGCGCCAGCAGCCCCGGGACGGATTTTCGAAGCTCCTACGAGCAGTACTTC. It yields the protein CASSPGTDFRSSYEQYF.

The chain links TRBV27 to TRBJ2-3; TRBD2 matches 9 bases. The CDR3 contains 15 residues. Germline V CDR1 and CDR2: MNHEY, SMNVEV (reference sequence). Germline trimming cut 2 bases from V and 2 bases from J; bases unmatched to any gene: 2. The CDR3 sequence is CASSLSGGTTDTQYF. The CDR3 coding sequence is TGTGCCAGCAGTTTAAGCGGGGGGACCACAGATACGCAGTATTTT.

This clone showed up just once. The chain uses TRBV15 and TRBJ2-7; D possibly uses TRBD1 or TRBD2 (5 bases each). The CDR3 length is 14 residues. The germline V gene has CDR1 LNHNV and CDR2 YYDKDF (reference sequence). V shed 5 bases and J shed 0 bases, with 11 bases lying between them. CDR3 sequence: CATSPGRSSYEQYF. The CDR3 DNA sequence: TGTGCCACCAGCCCGGGACGGAGCTCCTACGAGCAGTACTTC.

The DNA of the CDR3 is TGTGCCAGCAGTTACTCGTGGGGAGGGGGTTACGAGCAGTACTTC. The encoded protein is CASSYSWGGGYEQYF. This chain connects TRBV6-5 to TRBJ2-7, with D perhaps matching TRBD2 (7 bases). The CDR3 has 15 residues. V was shortened by 0 bases and J by 4 bases, with 13 bases between the two germline ends. CDR1 is MNHEY and CDR2 is SVGAGI in the germline V gene.

The rearrangement links TRBV7-9 to TRBJ2-7; D might be TRBD1 (5 bases). Germline V gives CDR1 SEHNR, CDR2 FQNEAQ (reference sequence). V shed 2 bases and J shed 6 bases, with 8 bases lying between them. This CDR3 spans 12 amino acids. CDR3 sequence: CASSLLQGEQYF. In nucleotides, the CDR3 is TGTGCCAGCAGCTTACTCCAGGGCGAGCAGTACTTC.

The V call is TRBV19, the J call TRBJ1-2, with 8 bases that match TRBD1. CDR1 is LNHDA, CDR2 SQIVND, per germline (reference sequence). This CDR3 has 16 residues. Losses at the gene ends were 4 bases for V and 0 bases for J; bases not matched to a gene: 7. The CDR3 protein is CASSTGQGLANYGYTF. The CDR3 nucleotides read TGTGCCAGTAGTACCGGACAGGGCTTAGCTAACTATGGCTACACCTTC.

The chain joins TRBV5-1 to TRBJ2-5; 9 bases map to TRBD2. The V gene's germline CDR1 is SGHRS and CDR2 YFSETQ. The CDR3 is 14 amino acids. The trim removed 8 bases at V and 4 bases at J, leaving 9 bases unmatched. CDR3 protein: CASNLAGAGETQYF. The CDR3 region has the DNA TGCGCCAGTAACTTAGCGGGAGCGGGAGAGACCCAGTACTTC. Full variable domain (outside the CDR3, taken from reference TRBV5-1 and TRBJ2-5): KAGVTQTPRYLIKTRGQQVTLSCSPISGHRSVSWYQQTPGQGLQFLFEYFSETQRNKGNFPGRFSGRQFSNSRSEMNVSTLELGDSALYLCASNLAGAGETQYFGPGTRLLVL.

V is TRBV2 and J is TRBJ2-1; D is perhaps TRBD2 (7 bases). Trimming pared 6 bases from V and 7 bases from J, leaving 10 bases between. This CDR3 has 12 residues. Germline V gene sequence: CDR1 SNHLY, CDR2 FYNNEI. This chain's CDR3 is CASRGGGNEQFF. The CDR3 bases are TGTGCCAGCAGGGGAGGGGGGAATGAGCAGTTCTTC.

This clone has only a few counts. The chain uses TRBV5-6 and TRBJ1-1, with no clear D. Per germline, CDR1 SGHDT and CDR2 YYEEEE. Trimming cost V 0 bases and J 0 bases, with 6 bases left between them. The length of the CDR3 is 14 residues. The CDR3 DNA sequence: TGTGCCAGCAGCTTGGCCCCACTGAACACTGAAGCTTTCTTT. Its protein is CASSLAPLNTEAFF.

This clone occurred a few times. This rearrangement joins TRBV5-1 to TRBJ1-4, with no clear D. Germline-derived CDR1 and CDR2 are SGHRS and YFSETQ. V was trimmed by 4 bases and J by 10 bases, leaving 14 bases between them. The CDR3 spans 13 residues. The CDR3 DNA reads TGCGCCAGCAGCCCCGTTCCGACTGGAAAACTGTTTTTT. It translates to CASSPVPTGKLFF.

The V and J genes are TRBV19 and TRBJ1-1, with D unclear. V lost 4 bases and J lost 5, with 11 bases in between. CDR1 is LNHDA and CDR2 is SQIVND in the germline V gene (reference sequence). This CDR3 is 13 amino acids long. CDR3 residues: CASSKHMGTEAFF. CDR3 DNA: TGTGCCAGTAGTAAGCACATGGGGACTGAAGCTTTCTTT.

The chain carries TRBV12-3 or TRBV12-4 and TRBJ2-5; D uncertain. The CDR3 runs to 13 residues. The V end lost 8 bases, the J end lost 0 bases, and 10 bases lay between the germline ends. The CDR3 sequence is CASRSRYQETQYF. The CDR3 DNA sequence: TGTGCCAGCCGGTCCCGCTACCAAGAGACCCAGTACTTC.

The chain combines TRBV6-5 with TRBJ2-3; D gene unclear. Trimming cost V 11 bases and J 2 bases, with 14 bases left between them. Germline CDR1 and CDR2: MNHEY and SVGAGI. This CDR3 region has 13 residues. The CDR3 reads CALAAAPTDTQYF. CDR3 sequence (DNA): TGTGCCCTGGCAGCAGCTCCCACAGATACGCAGTATTTT.